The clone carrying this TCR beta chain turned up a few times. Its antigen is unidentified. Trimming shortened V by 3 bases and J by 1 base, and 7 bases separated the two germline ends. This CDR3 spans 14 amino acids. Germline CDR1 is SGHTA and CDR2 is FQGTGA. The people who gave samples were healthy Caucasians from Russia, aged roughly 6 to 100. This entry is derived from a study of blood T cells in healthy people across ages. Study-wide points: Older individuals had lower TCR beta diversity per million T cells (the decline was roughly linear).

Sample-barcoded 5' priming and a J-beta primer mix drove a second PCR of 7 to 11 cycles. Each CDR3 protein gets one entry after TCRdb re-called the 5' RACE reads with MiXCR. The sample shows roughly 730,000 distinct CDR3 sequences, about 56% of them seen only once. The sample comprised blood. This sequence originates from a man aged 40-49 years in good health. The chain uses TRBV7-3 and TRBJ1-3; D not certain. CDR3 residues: CASSFTASGNTIYF. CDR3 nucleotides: TGTGCCAGCAGCTTCACAGCATCTGGAAACACCATATATTTT.